The clone carrying this T cell receptor (beta chain) was recorded at least ten times. The V end lost 4 bases, the J end lost 0 bases, and 9 bases lay between the germline ends. The CDR3 is made up of 14 amino acids. Germline V lookup: CDR1 SGHVS, CDR2 FQNEAQ. The sample belongs to a study of spatial heterogeneity in lung cancer. TCRdb fed the 5' RACE reads into MiXCR, producing one record per CDR3 protein. The table shows 45,000 to 55,000 distinct CDR3 sequences, with roughly 5% occurring only once. Sample time point: sample taken at primary tumor resection. The sequence came from a male donor with early-stage non-small cell lung cancer. The sample consisted of PBMCs, taken at surgery. The gene calls are TRBV7-8 and TRBJ1-2; D not certain. The DNA for the CDR3 is TGTGCCAGCAGCTGGGCCGTAGCTAACTATGGCTACACCTTC. Protein sequence: CASSWAVANYGYTF.